Reported below is one TCR beta chain. The deep-level immunoSEQ assay was used. Genomic DNA (from each subset) was split evenly across several immunoSEQ plates. Assay used: immunoSEQ multiplex PCR; TCRdb lists only in-frame clones, some missing. The table lists around 2.5 million clones, roughly 93% of them singletons, with 0.36% in the top ten. This entry comes from a study of shared clonotypes between healthy human individuals. J gave up 0 bases and V 4 bases, and 7 bases lay outside the gene matches. Germline lookup yields CDR1 SEHNR and CDR2 FQNEAQ (reference sequence). CDR3 length equals 16 residues.

The sequencing sample was made of naive CD4+ T cells from PBMCs. Specified subset: CD45RA+ positively selected. The sequence derives from a young man in good health. Some clones in this sample may be carry-over from other donors' samples. The chain is built from TRBV7-9 and TRBJ2-3, with 7 bases fitting TRBD1. The CDR3: CASSSIPGQSTDTQYF. The CDR3 nucleotides are TGTGCCAGCAGCTCTATCCCGGGACAGAGCACAGATACGCAGTATTTT. The whole variable domain, filled in from reference TRBV7-9 and TRBJ2-3, reads DTGVSQNPRHKITKRGQNVTFRCDPISEHNRLYWYRQTLGQGPEFLTYFQNEAQLEKSRLLSDRFSAERPKGSFSTLEIQRTEQGDSAMYLCASSSIPGQSTDTQYFGPGTRLTVL.